The 23 T cell receptor beta chains in this list originate from one sample, sequenced in a study of T cells in Graves' hyperthyroidism and ophthalmopathy. Regions amplified from RNA transcripts were the TCR beta CDR3 regions. First-round RT-PCR targeting the TCR CDR3 was performed with the HTBI primer set. MiXCR, applied by TCRdb to the multiplex PCR reads, yields one record per CDR3 protein. Counted here are about 380,000 distinct CDR3 sequences, approximately 17% occurring once; the ten biggest clones make up 35% to 45%. Sequencing was carried out using blood. The receptors originated from a young man with Graves' ophthalmopathy.

The chain links TRBV4-2 to TRBJ2-1; D may be TRBD1 (6 bases). Germline lookup yields CDR1 LGHNA and CDR2 YNFKEQ. CDR3 size: 13 residues. With 1 base removed from V and 8 bases from J, the gap between germline ends came to 9 bases. In DNA form, the CDR3 reads TGTGCCAGCAGCCAAGTGGGGGCCTATGAGCAGTTCTTC. It specifies CASSQVGAYEQFF.

The sample holds many counts of this clonotype. This chain connects TRBV6-5 to TRBJ1-4, with D possibly matching TRBD1 (5 bases). Germline assignment: CDR1 MNHEY and CDR2 SVGAGI. CDR3 size: 14 residues. V lost 1 base and J 11 bases, leaving 14 bases between the germline ends. DNA for the CDR3: TGTGCCAGCAGTTACTTTAGGGACCCTGGTAAACTGTTTTTT. Translated, it gives CASSYFRDPGKLFF.

This clonotype was detected ten times or more. This chain connects TRBV20-1 to TRBJ1-6; D remains ambiguous. V gave up 6 bases and J gave up 8 bases, with 17 bases separating them. From germline, CDR1 is DFQATT and CDR2 SNEGSKA (reference sequence). This CDR3 has 14 amino acids. CDR3 in amino acids: CSAPSPDPDSPLHF. Here the CDR3 DNA reads TGCAGTGCCCCCTCCCCCGACCCGGATTCACCCCTCCACTTT.

This clonotype has ten or more counts. The rearrangement uses TRBV20-1 and TRBJ1-6, with 11 bases that match TRBD1. V lost 5 bases, J lost 10 bases, and 4 bases stayed unmatched. The CDR3 loop spans 13 amino acids. CDR1 and CDR2 from the germline V gene are DFQATT and SNEGSKA (reference sequence). CDR3 sequence (DNA): TGCAGTGCTGGACAGGGGGCGCGGTCACCCCTCCACTTT. Protein product: CSAGQGARSPLHF.

This clonotype was counted only a few times. V and J are TRBV20-1 and TRBJ1-4; TRBD1 agrees at 7 bases. This CDR3 has 14 amino acids. Looked up from germline, CDR1 is DFQATT and CDR2 is SNEGSKA (reference sequence). The junction had 1 base not matched to a gene; V was cut back by 0 bases and J by 3 bases. The CDR3 region is CSARDTGANEKLFF. The CDR3 DNA is TGCAGTGCTAGAGATACAGGGGCTAATGAAAAACTGTTTTTT.

V and J are TRBV4-1 and TRBJ2-2; perhaps TRBD2 as D (5 bases). Per germline, CDR1 MGHRA and CDR2 YSYEKL. The CDR3 extends over 15 amino acids. With 4 bases removed from V and 6 bases from J, the gap between germline ends came to 15 bases. In DNA, the CDR3 is TGCGCCAGCAGCCCTCGCCGGGATCGTTCCGGGGAGCTGTTTTTT. This codes for CASSPRRDRSGELFF.

As to this clonotype: A much larger clone differs from this one at a single base, so this may be a read error. This rearrangement joins TRBV7-9 to TRBJ2-7; a weak D match, TRBD2 (5 bases). Germline V gives CDR1 SEHNR, CDR2 FQNEAQ (reference sequence). The CDR3 runs to 14 residues. V was clipped by 3 bases and J by 6 bases, with 15 bases between them. CDR3 nucleotides: TGTGCCAGCAGCTTGGCCGAGGGCAGAGGCGAGCAGTACTTC. It codes for CASSLAEGRGEQYF. Drawing the rest from reference TRBV7-9 and TRBJ2-7, the complete variable domain is DTGVSQNPRHKITKRGQNVTFRCDPISEHNRLYWYRQTLGQGPEFLTYFQNEAQLEKSRLLSDRFSAERPKGSFSTLEIQRTEQGDSAMYLCASSLAEGRGEQYFGPGTRLTVT.

This clonotype was observed a handful of times. The genes are TRBV24-1 and TRBJ2-1; either TRBD1 or TRBD2 may fit D (5 bases each). The CDR3 spans 20 residues. Germline V lookup: CDR1 KGHDR, CDR2 SFDVKD. V gave up 4 bases and J gave up 7 bases, with 31 bases separating them. In DNA, the CDR3 is TGTGCCACCAGTGAACCTCGGGACGTGGTGGGACGGGCACCAAAAAATGAGCAGTTCTTC. Translation: CATSEPRDVVGRAPKNEQFF.

The sample holds a few counts of this clonotype. This chain joins TRBV7-8 and TRBJ2-1; D might be TRBD1 (6 bases). From germline, CDR1 is SGHVS and CDR2 FQNEAQ. CDR3 length: 13 residues. V was clipped by 3 bases and J by 13 bases, with 16 bases between them. CDR3 nucleotide sequence: TGTGCCAGCAGCTTCGCCAGGGGATGGCATCAGTTCTTC. As protein: CASSFARGWHQFF.

J is TRBJ2-1 and V is TRBV6-1; the D gene is possibly TRBD1 (6 bases). The DNA end is more similar to TRBJ2-7, so the J call may be wrong. Germline V CDR1 and CDR2: MNHNS, SASEGT. This CDR3 region has 12 residues. The CDR3 DNA sequence: TGTGCCAGCAGTGATGGGGACAATGAGCAGTACTTC. Translating it yields CASSDGDNEQYF.

This sequence joins TRBV5-1 and TRBJ1-6; 8 nucleotides agree with TRBD1. J gave up 8 bases and V 4 bases, and 8 bases lay outside the gene matches. This CDR3 contains 15 residues. CDR1 SGHRS and CDR2 YFSETQ come from the germline V gene. DNA of the CDR3: TGCGCCAGCAGCATCCGGACAGGGATCGATTCACCCCTCCACTTT. Translating it yields CASSIRTGIDSPLHF.

This clonotype has a count of ten or more. V and J are TRBV7-8 and TRBJ2-7; D may match TRBD1 or TRBD2 (6 bases each). Trimming pared 4 bases from V and 2 bases from J, leaving 12 bases between. Per the germline V gene, CDR1 is SGHVS and CDR2 is FQNEAQ. The CDR3 has 14 residues. CDR3 sequence: CASSWRDKTYEQYF. The CDR3 nucleotides are TGTGCCAGCAGCTGGAGGGACAAGACCTACGAGCAGTACTTC.

The rearrangement joins TRBV5-1 to TRBJ2-3, with a tentative D call TRBD1 (5 bases). The CDR3 covers 14 residues. V gave up 0 bases and J gave up 2 bases, with 7 bases separating them. Germline values: CDR1 SGHRS, CDR2 YFSETQ. DNA for the CDR3: TGCGCCAGCAGCTTGGAACAGGCCACAGATACGCAGTATTTT. It translates to CASSLEQATDTQYF.

This clonotype was found many times. This rearrangement joins TRBV27 to TRBJ1-2; no reliable D call. The CDR3 consists of 12 residues. The germline gives CDR1 MNHEY, CDR2 SMNVEV (reference sequence). The V gene lost 6 bases and the J gene lost 4 bases, with 9 bases spanning the gap. The CDR3 nucleotides read TGTGCCAGCAGCCAGGCTGGCTATGGCTACACCTTC. This codes for CASSQAGYGYTF.

This clonotype appeared many times. The chain joins TRBV11-2 to TRBJ1-6; D gene uncertain. The germline V and J ends were trimmed by 5 bases and 5 bases, with 10 bases remaining between them. The germline V gene has CDR1 SGHAT and CDR2 FQNNGV. The CDR3 loop spans 14 amino acids. CDR3 coding DNA: TGTGCCAGCAGCCCTCCGACCCATAATTCACCCCTCCACTTT. It encodes CASSPPTHNSPLHF.

This clonotype was detected many times. The chain carries TRBV2 and TRBJ1-2; D may be TRBD1 (6 bases). In germline, CDR1 is SNHLY, CDR2 FYNNEI. The germline V and J ends were trimmed by 0 bases and 0 bases, with 8 bases remaining between them. The CDR3 loop spans 15 amino acids. The CDR3, as DNA: TGTGCCAGCAGTGAAGCGCGACAGGCTAACTATGGCTACACCTTC. Its protein is CASSEARQANYGYTF.

This clonotype was seen at least ten times. CDR3 DNA sequence: TGCAGTGTGGGGGGAAGGAACGGTGAAGCTTTCTTT. Protein product: CSVGGRNGEAFF. This chain links TRBV20-1 with TRBJ1-1; weak D call: TRBD1 (5 bases). This CDR3 comprises 12 residues. The germline V gene has CDR1 DFQATT and CDR2 SNEGSKA (reference sequence). The ends were cut back, 7 bases at V and 7 bases at J, with 16 bases in the middle.

This clonotype was seen a handful of times. The rearrangement uses TRBV20-1 and TRBJ2-2, with 15 bases matching TRBD2. The CDR3 totals 16 residues. V lost 0 bases to trimming and J lost 8 bases; unmatched junction nucleotides: 4. Germline CDR1 reads DFQATT; CDR2 reads SNEGSKA (reference sequence). DNA of the CDR3: TGCAGTGCTAGAGATCGGACTAGCGGGGGGGAGGGGGAGCTGTTTTTT. The encoded protein is CSARDRTSGGEGELFF.

This clonotype showed up many times. The chain joins TRBV7-9 to TRBJ1-1; 9 nucleotides agree with TRBD1. CDR1 is SEHNR, CDR2 FQNEAQ, per germline (reference sequence). V trimming: 5 bases; J trimming: 6 bases; junction bases outside the gene matches: 7. The CDR3 contains 14 residues. The CDR3, as DNA: TGTGCCAGCAGCCGGACAGGGGAAGGGGCTGAAGCTTTCTTT. It yields the protein CASSRTGEGAEAFF.

V and J are TRBV10-3 and TRBJ1-3, with a weak D call TRBD1 (5 bases). Deletions cut 7 bases from V and 2 bases from J, with 9 bases between. The V gene's germline CDR1 is ENHRY and CDR2 SYGVKD. CDR3 size: 13 residues. This chain's CDR3 is CAIIDSPGNTIYF. For the CDR3, the DNA is TGTGCCATCATAGACAGCCCTGGAAACACCATATATTTT.

This clonotype was observed many times. The chain joins TRBV28 to TRBJ1-5; weak D call: TRBD1 (5 bases). The length of the CDR3 is 15 residues. Trimming shortened V by 6 bases and J by 0 bases, and 12 bases separated the two germline ends. From germline, CDR1 is MDHEN and CDR2 SYDVKM. The CDR3 here is CASRVGGLSNQPQHF. In nucleotides, the CDR3 is TGTGCCAGCAGGGTGGGGGGTCTTAGCAATCAGCCCCAGCATTTT.

The chain uses TRBV18 and TRBJ2-3; tentatively, D is TRBD2 (7 bases). This CDR3 contains 16 residues. V lost 6 bases, J lost 5 bases, and 21 bases lay in between. Looked up from germline, CDR1 is KGHSH and CDR2 is LQKENI. This chain's CDR3 is CASSAAAGAYEDTQYF. The CDR3, as DNA: TGTGCCAGCTCCGCCGCTGCGGGGGCCTATGAAGATACGCAGTATTTT.

This clonotype has more than one count but fewer than ten. The V call is TRBV19, the J call TRBJ1-1, with a possible D match to TRBD1 (5 bases). Germline CDR1 and CDR2: LNHDA and SQIVND (reference sequence). The V gene lost 7 bases and the J gene lost 5 bases, with 17 bases spanning the gap. The CDR3 contains 14 residues. The CDR3 protein is CASTKGQGETEAFF. CDR3 in DNA: TGTGCCAGTACTAAAGGTCAGGGCGAGACTGAAGCTTTCTTT.